This TCR beta chain came from a study of regulatory dendritic cells for organ transplantation. Findings and caveats of the study: Regulatory dendritic cells appeared to expand memory CD8+ clones less than mature ones.

This clone was observed a few times. Its antigen is undetermined. Here immunoSEQ multiplex PCR was the method, and the copy in TCRdb shows in-frame clones only, minus some. The sample has about 28,000 clones, approximately 82% seen once. Per the germline V gene, CDR1 is MDHEN and CDR2 is SYDVKM. The CDR3 runs 12 residues. V was cut by 6 bases and J by 4 bases, with 9 bases left in between. This chain connects TRBV28 to TRBJ1-1; D remains unclear. Input material: naive CD8+ T cells from blood. The sample's subset: CD45RA+ naive T cells. The TCR comes from a human donor in good health. CDR3 amino acids: CASSRGITEAFF. The CDR3 nucleotides are TGTGCCAGCAGCCGTGGCATCACTGAAGCTTTCTTT.